The T cell receptor (beta chain) under discussion was sequenced for a study of siplizumab effects on memory and regulatory T cells. Details on this clone: Its antigen is not identified.

General study points: On average, roughly 69% of mappable alloreactive CD4+ clones were Treg-derived under siplizumab, against 25% to 30% in controls. Naive T cells looked more diverse than memory cells and looked like major alloresponse contributors. Only a minority of proliferating CD4+ or CD8+ clones had an assignable naive or memory phenotype, with roughly 80-97% lacking one. A small minority of alloreactive clones were mapped to unstimulated subsets.

Profiling relied on immunoSEQ multiplex PCR, and the TCRdb table lists in-frame clones only, not all of them. The repertoire holds some 100,000 clones, roughly 93% seen once, with 1% to 1.5% in the top ten. The V gene's germline CDR1 is SEHNR and CDR2 FQNEAQ (reference sequence). This CDR3 region has 15 residues. Trimming left V 7 bases short and J 0 bases short, with 12 bases between. This clonotype was sampled from a human donor in good health. Sequences were obtained from non-Treg CD4+ T cells sorted from blood. V is TRBV7-9 and J is TRBJ2-2; D is tentatively TRBD1 or TRBD2 (5 bases each). The CDR3 DNA follows: TGTGCCAGCAACCAGGGACCGGCGAACACCGGGGAGCTGTTTTTT. This codes for CASNQGPANTGELFF.